This T cell receptor beta chain derives from a study of T cells in Graves' hyperthyroidism and ophthalmopathy. General study results and limits: The blood repertoire included most of the expanded thyroid clonotypes above 0.001.

In patients aged 18 to 65, hyperthyroidism was newly diagnosed, with duration under 2 months. Lactation, pregnancy, other autoimmune disease or uncontrolled infection excluded patients. 10 ml of fresh peripheral blood supplied the PBMCs. Template material for amplifying TCR beta CDR3 regions consisted of RNA transcripts. First-round RT-PCR of the TCR CDR3 relied on the HTBI primer set. In TCRdb, the multiplex PCR reads were re-called with MiXCR into one record per CDR3 protein. The sample holds about 350,000 distinct CDR3 sequences, approximately 18% seen once. This CDR3 comprises 14 residues. Trimming removed 3 bases from V and 8 bases from J; junction bases left unmatched: 9. Germline loops: CDR1 GTSNPN, CDR2 SVGIG (reference sequence). This clonotype was counted only a few times. Its target is not known.

The chain couples TRBV30 to TRBJ1-3, with 8 bases identical to TRBD1. The receptor comes from a woman aged 25-40 years with Graves' hyperthyroidism that later progressed to Graves' ophthalmopathy. Sequenced sample: blood. The CDR3 DNA reads TGTGCCTGGAGCGCGACAGGGGTCACGTACACCATATATTTT. Protein product: CAWSATGVTYTIYF.